This T cell receptor beta chain is drawn from a study of cytomegalovirus exposure and HLA in healthy donors. Notes on this clone: No antigen is known for it.

Vbeta (60) and Jbeta (13) primers were used in the PCR. Profiled with immunoSEQ multiplex PCR; TCRdb holds only in-frame clones, not every one. The data contain 90,000 or so clones, roughly 80% of them singletons. The CDR3 totals 11 residues. J was trimmed by 7 bases and V by 5 bases; bases with no gene match: 2. Germline CDR1 and CDR2: DFQATT and SNEGSKA (reference sequence). Study-level results: Roughly even sequencing depth across donors was the assumption behind the presence/absence analyses. Later analysis indicated greater clonal expansion among HLA-associated TCR beta chains than among equally common other chains. It was reported in a later analysis that an Asian-associated ancestry cluster showed fewer N-insertions than the approximately 670-donor mean. Among the most significant clusters, several appeared linked to common viral pathogens in a later analysis.

Sequenced input: PBMCs. The TCR was taken from a man younger than 40 in good health and CMV-seropositive. The chain combines TRBV20-1 with TRBJ2-4; TRBD1 agrees at 7 bases. Here the CDR3 DNA reads TGCAGTGCTGGGACAGCGAACATTCAGTACTTC. Protein product: CSAGTANIQYF.